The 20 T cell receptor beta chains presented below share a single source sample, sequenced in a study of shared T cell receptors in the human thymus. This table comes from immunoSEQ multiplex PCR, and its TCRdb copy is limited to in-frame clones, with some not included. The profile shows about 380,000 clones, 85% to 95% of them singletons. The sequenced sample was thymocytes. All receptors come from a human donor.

CDR3 region: CASSLGTSSALSGNTIYF. CDR3 DNA sequence: TGTGCCAGCAGCCTTGGGACTTCCTCGGCCCTCTCTGGAAACACCATATATTTT. This chain links TRBV14 with TRBJ1-3; possibly TRBD1 for D (5 bases). With 4 bases removed from V and 0 bases from J, the gap between germline ends came to 19 bases. CDR1 is SGHDN, CDR2 FVKESK, per germline. The CDR3 runs 18 residues. The whole variable domain, remainder taken from reference TRBV14 and TRBJ1-3, is EAGVTQFPSHSVIEKGQTVTLRCDPISGHDNLYWYRRVMGKEIKFLLHFVKESKQDESGMPNNRFLAERTGGTYSTLKVQPAELEDSGVYFCASSLGTSSALSGNTIYFGEGSWLTVV.

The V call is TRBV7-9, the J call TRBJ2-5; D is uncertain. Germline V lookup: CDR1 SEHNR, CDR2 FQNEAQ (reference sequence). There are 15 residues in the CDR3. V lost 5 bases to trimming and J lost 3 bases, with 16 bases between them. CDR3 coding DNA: TGTGCCAGCAGCCCCCCATTGCTCCGCGAAGAGACCCAGTACTTC. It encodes CASSPPLLREETQYF.

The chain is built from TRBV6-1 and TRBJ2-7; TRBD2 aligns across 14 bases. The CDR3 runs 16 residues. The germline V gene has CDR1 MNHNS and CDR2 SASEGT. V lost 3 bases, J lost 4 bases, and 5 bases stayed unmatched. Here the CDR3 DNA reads TGTGCCAGCAGTGAGGGACTAGCGGGAGATTCGTACGAGCAGTACTTC. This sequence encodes CASSEGLAGDSYEQYF.

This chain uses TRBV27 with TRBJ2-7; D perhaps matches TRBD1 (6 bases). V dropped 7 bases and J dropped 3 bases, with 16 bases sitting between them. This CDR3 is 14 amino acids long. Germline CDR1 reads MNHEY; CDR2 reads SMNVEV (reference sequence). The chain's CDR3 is CASKGRGKSYEQYF. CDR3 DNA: TGTGCCAGCAAAGGAAGGGGGAAAAGCTACGAGCAGTACTTC.

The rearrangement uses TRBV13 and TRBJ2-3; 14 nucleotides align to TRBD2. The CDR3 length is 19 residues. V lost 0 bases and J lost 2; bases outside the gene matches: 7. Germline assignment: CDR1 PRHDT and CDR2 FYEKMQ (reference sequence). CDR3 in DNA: TGTGCCAGCAGCTTAGGGACTAGCGGGAGGGCCCTAACCACAGATACGCAGTATTTT. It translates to CASSLGTSGRALTTDTQYF.

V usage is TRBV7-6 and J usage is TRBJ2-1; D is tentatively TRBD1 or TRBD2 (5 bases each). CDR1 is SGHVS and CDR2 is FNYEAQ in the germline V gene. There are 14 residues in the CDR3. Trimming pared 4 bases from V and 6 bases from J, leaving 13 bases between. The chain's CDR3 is CASSWDQTTNEQFF. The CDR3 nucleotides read TGTGCCAGCAGCTGGGACCAGACGACCAATGAGCAGTTCTTC.

The DNA for the CDR3 is TGTGCCAGCAGTTCTAGGGCGGGTACAGATACGCAGTATTTT. Translating it yields CASSSRAGTDTQYF. V and J are TRBV6-5 and TRBJ2-3; weak D call: TRBD2 (5 bases). The germline CDR1 and CDR2 sequences are MNHEY and SVGAGI. The CDR3 is 14 amino acids. Trimming pared 4 bases from V and 3 bases from J, leaving 11 bases between.

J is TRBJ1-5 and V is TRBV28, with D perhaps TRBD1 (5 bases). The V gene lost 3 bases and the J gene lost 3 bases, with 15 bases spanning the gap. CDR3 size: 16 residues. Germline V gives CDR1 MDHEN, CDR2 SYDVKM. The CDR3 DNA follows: TGTGCCAGCAGTTTTGCATTTAAAGGGGACAATCAGCCCCAGCATTTT. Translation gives CASSFAFKGDNQPQHF.

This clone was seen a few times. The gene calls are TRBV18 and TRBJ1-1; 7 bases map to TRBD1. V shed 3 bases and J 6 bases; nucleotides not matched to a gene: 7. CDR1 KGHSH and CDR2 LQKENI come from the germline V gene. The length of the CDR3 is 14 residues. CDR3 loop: CASSPRQGGPEAFF. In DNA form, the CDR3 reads TGTGCCAGCTCACCGCGACAGGGCGGCCCTGAAGCTTTCTTT.

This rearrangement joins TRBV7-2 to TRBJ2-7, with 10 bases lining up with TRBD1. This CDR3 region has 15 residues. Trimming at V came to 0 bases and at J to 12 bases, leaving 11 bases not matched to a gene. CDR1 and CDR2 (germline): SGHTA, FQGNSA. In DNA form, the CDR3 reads TGTGCCAGCAGCTTAGCGGGGGGGACAGGGGTAGATCGGTACTTC. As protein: CASSLAGGTGVDRYF. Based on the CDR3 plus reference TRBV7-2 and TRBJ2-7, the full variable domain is GAGVSQSPSNKVTEKGKDVELRCDPISGHTALYWYRQSLGQGLEFLIYFQGNSAPDKSGLPSDRFSAERTGGSVSTLTIQRTQQEDSAVYLCASSLAGGTGVDRYFGPGTRLTVT.

CDR3 sequence reads: CASSPWQGPNTGELFF. The DNA for the CDR3 is TGTGCCAGCAGTCCCTGGCAGGGGCCAAACACCGGGGAGCTGTTTTTT. The chain uses TRBV6-6 and TRBJ2-2, with D maybe TRBD1 (6 bases). V was pared by 5 bases and J by 2 bases, with 15 bases between. Germline V lookup: CDR1 MNHNY, CDR2 SVGAGI (reference sequence). There are 16 residues in the CDR3.

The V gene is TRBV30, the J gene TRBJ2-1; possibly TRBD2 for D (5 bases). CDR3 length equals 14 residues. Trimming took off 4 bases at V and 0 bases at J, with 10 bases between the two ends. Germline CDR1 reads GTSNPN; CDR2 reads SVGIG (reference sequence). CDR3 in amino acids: CAWIRGISYNEQFF. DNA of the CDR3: TGTGCCTGGATTAGAGGGATCTCCTACAATGAGCAGTTCTTC.

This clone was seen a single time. The CDR3: CASSLTILLTDTQYF. The CDR3 DNA follows: TGTGCCAGCAGTTTGACAATCCTCCTCACAGATACGCAGTATTTT. The chain employs TRBV28 and TRBJ2-3; no reliable D call. This CDR3 comprises 15 residues. V lost 3 bases, J lost 2 bases, and 12 bases lay in between. Germline CDR1 reads MDHEN; CDR2 reads SYDVKM.

DNA for the CDR3: TGTGCCAGCAGCTTAGAGGGGAGCGGGAGGGCGGGCAATGAGCAGTTCTTC. This codes for CASSLEGSGRAGNEQFF. The V call is TRBV7-6, the J call TRBJ2-1; TRBD2 matches at 10 bases. This CDR3 contains 17 residues. The germline gives CDR1 SGHVS, CDR2 FNYEAQ. After removal of 1 base from V and 6 bases from J, the junction contained 9 bases not matched to a gene.

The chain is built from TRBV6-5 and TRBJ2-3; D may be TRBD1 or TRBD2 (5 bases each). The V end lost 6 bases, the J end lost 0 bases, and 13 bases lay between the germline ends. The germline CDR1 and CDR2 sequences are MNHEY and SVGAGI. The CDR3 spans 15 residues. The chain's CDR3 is CASSPLGTSTDTQYF. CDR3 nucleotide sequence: TGTGCCAGCAGCCCATTAGGGACCAGCACAGATACGCAGTATTTT.

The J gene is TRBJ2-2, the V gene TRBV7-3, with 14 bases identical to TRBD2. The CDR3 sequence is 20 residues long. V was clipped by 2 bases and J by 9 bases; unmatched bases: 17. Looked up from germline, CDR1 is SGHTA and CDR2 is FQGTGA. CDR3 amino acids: CASSLDPENKTSGRARELFF. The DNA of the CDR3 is TGTGCCAGCAGCTTAGATCCGGAGAACAAGACTAGCGGGAGGGCTAGGGAGCTGTTTTTT.

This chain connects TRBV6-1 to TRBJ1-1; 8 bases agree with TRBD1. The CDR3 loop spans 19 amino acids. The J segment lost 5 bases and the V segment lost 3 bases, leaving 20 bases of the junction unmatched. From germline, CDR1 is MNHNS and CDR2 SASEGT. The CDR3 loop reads CASSDHEIVRGPGWTEAFF. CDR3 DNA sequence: TGTGCCAGCAGTGACCACGAAATTGTCAGGGGGCCCGGGTGGACTGAAGCTTTCTTT.

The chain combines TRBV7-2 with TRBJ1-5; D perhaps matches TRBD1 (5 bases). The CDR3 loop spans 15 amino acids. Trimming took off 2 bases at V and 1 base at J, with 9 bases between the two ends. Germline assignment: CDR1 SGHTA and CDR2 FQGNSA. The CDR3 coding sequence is TGTGCCAGCAGCTTAAGGGCAGGGAGCAATCAGCCCCAGCATTTT. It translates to CASSLRAGSNQPQHF.

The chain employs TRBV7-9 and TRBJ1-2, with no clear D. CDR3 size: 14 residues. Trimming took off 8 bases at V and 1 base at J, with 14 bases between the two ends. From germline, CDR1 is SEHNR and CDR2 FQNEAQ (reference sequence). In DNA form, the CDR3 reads TGTGCCAGCGACGGAACGGGCCTTAACTATGGCTACACCTTC. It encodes CASDGTGLNYGYTF.

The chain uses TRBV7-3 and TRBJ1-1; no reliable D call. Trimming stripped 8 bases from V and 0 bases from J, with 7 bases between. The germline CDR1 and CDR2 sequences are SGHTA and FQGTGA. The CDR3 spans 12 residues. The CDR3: CASELLNTEAFF. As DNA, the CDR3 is TGTGCCAGCGAACTTCTGAACACTGAAGCTTTCTTT.